The sequence of this T cell receptor beta chain was determined in a study of blood T cell repertoires in COVID-19. Clones were read by immunoSEQ multiplex PCR, and TCRdb kept only the in-frame ones, dropping some. The table records about 250,000 clones, 80% to 85% of them present only once. The clonotype comes from a person in their 70s with COVID-19, enrolled during active disease. Sequencing was carried out using peripheral blood.

The CDR3 coding sequence is TGTGCCAGCAGCGAGCCGCACTTTGGTACGCAGTATTTT. As protein: CASSEPHFGTQYF. The genes are TRBV6-5 and TRBJ2-3; no clear D gene. Looked up from germline, CDR1 is MNHEY and CDR2 is SVGAGI. V lost 6 bases and J 8 bases, leaving 15 bases between the germline ends. The CDR3 is 13 residues long.